Following are 30 T cell receptor beta chains from one sample sequenced in a study of blood T cell repertoires in COVID-19. Clones were sequenced by immunoSEQ multiplex PCR, and TCRdb holds only the in-frame ones, with some missing. This sample has under 500,000 clones, with 70% to 90% found just once. The specimen sequenced was PBMCs or T cells enriched from blood (not recorded which). The receptors derive from a woman between 18 and 29 years old with acute COVID-19.

The chain uses TRBV19 and TRBJ2-3, with 9 positions matching TRBD2. The V gene end was trimmed by 4 bases and the J gene end by 1 base; junction bases not matched to a gene: 3. The CDR3 is 15 amino acids. The germline V gene encodes CDR1 LNHDA and CDR2 SQIVND (reference sequence). The chain's CDR3 is CASSTRTSGTDTQYF. The DNA of the CDR3 is TGTGCCAGTAGTACCCGGACTAGCGGCACAGATACGCAGTATTTT.

The rearrangement joins TRBV9 to TRBJ1-2; D ambiguous. The CDR3 contains 16 residues. V lost 0 bases to trimming and J lost 3 bases, with 15 bases between them. Germline V lookup: CDR1 SGDLS, CDR2 YYNGEE. The CDR3 nucleotides are TGTGCCAGCAGCGTAGGTGGGAGGGATCGGGACTATGGCTACACCTTC. It encodes CASSVGGRDRDYGYTF.

The chain carries TRBV12-5 and TRBJ1-2, with a possible D match to TRBD1 (6 bases). Trimming shortened V by 7 bases and J by 8 bases, and 17 bases separated the two germline ends. The CDR3 consists of 13 residues. The germline V gene has CDR1 LGHNT and CDR2 FRNRAP. The CDR3 DNA follows: TGTGCTAGTGCTCGAGGGGGGGGCGCGGGCTACACCTTC. Translation: CASARGGGAGYTF.

The gene calls are TRBV11-3 and TRBJ2-3; D not certain. The germline V gene encodes CDR1 SGHNT and CDR2 YENEEA. The CDR3 length is 11 residues. V was pared by 6 bases and J by 4 bases, with 5 bases between. The CDR3 coding sequence is TGTGCCAGCAGTGACTCAGATACGCAGTATTTT. Translating gives CASSDSDTQYF.

The rearrangement uses TRBV4-2 and TRBJ1-5; 7 bases fit TRBD1. This CDR3 region has 17 residues. CDR1 and CDR2 from the germline V gene are LGHNA and YNFKEQ. The trim removed 0 bases at V and 7 bases at J, leaving 12 bases unmatched. This CDR3 is CASSQDQDRNPRQPQHF. In nucleotides, the CDR3 is TGTGCCAGCAGCCAAGATCAGGACAGGAATCCTAGACAGCCCCAGCATTTT.

This clone was detected only once. CDR3 in amino acids: CASSLNRGVSPLHF. DNA of the CDR3: TGTGCCAGCAGCTTAAACAGGGGGGTATCACCCCTCCACTTT. The chain uses TRBV7-6 and TRBJ1-6, with TRBD1 matching over 8 bases. This CDR3 is 14 amino acids long. Germline V lookup: CDR1 SGHVS, CDR2 FNYEAQ. Losses at the gene ends were 2 bases for V and 10 bases for J; bases not matched to a gene: 4.

The genes are TRBV28 and TRBJ2-7, with a weak D call TRBD2 (5 bases). Germline lookup yields CDR1 MDHEN and CDR2 SYDVKM. The CDR3 extends over 16 amino acids. The V and J ends lost 10 bases and 4 bases respectively, with 26 bases between them. The DNA for the CDR3 is TGTGCCACCACCTCCCAAGACCGTCCTGGCGGGTACGAGCAGTACTTC. Encoded protein: CATTSQDRPGGYEQYF.

CDR3 protein: CASSALGGSYNEQFF. DNA for the CDR3: TGTGCCAGCAGCGCATTAGGGGGCTCCTACAATGAGCAGTTCTTC. The V and J genes are TRBV9 and TRBJ2-1, with D perhaps TRBD1 (6 bases). This CDR3 spans 15 amino acids. Germline lookup yields CDR1 SGDLS and CDR2 YYNGEE. V was cut by 3 bases and J by 0 bases, with 10 bases left in between. The whole variable domain, remainder taken from reference TRBV9 and TRBJ2-1, is DSGVTQTPKHLITATGQRVTLRCSPRSGDLSVYWYQQSLDQGLQFLIQYYNGEERAKGNILERFSAQQFPDLHSELNLSSLELGDSALYFCASSALGGSYNEQFFGPGTRLTVL.

V gene TRBV18 combines with J gene TRBJ2-1; 7 bases are a match to TRBD1. The CDR3 runs 16 residues. The germline V gene has CDR1 KGHSH and CDR2 LQKENI. J lost 5 bases, V lost 3 bases, and 10 bases had no gene match. CDR3 in amino acids: CASSPTIGTVNNEQFF. The DNA of the CDR3 is TGTGCCAGCTCACCGACAATAGGGACAGTTAACAATGAGCAGTTCTTC.

This chain links TRBV10-3 with TRBJ1-1, with D tentatively TRBD1 (5 bases). Germline CDR1 is ENHRY and CDR2 is SYGVKD. This CDR3 has 14 residues. Trimming cost V 4 bases and J 4 bases, with 13 bases left between them. This CDR3 is CAISGFVGGTEAFF. The CDR3, as DNA: TGTGCCATCAGTGGGTTTGTGGGGGGCACTGAAGCTTTCTTT.

This clone occurred once. This chain links TRBV12-3 or TRBV12-4 with TRBJ1-2, with D possibly TRBD1 on 6 matching bases. Trimming cost V 5 bases and J 0 bases, with 7 bases left between them. The CDR3 is 13 amino acids. CDR3 sequence (DNA): TGTGCCAGCAGTGGACAGTCTAACTATGGCTACACCTTC. This sequence encodes CASSGQSNYGYTF.

This chain links TRBV4-1 with TRBJ2-2; a possible D gene is TRBD2 (6 bases). The V end lost 4 bases, the J end lost 6 bases, and 12 bases lay between the germline ends. The CDR3 consists of 14 residues. The germline CDR1 and CDR2 sequences are MGHRA and YSYEKL. CDR3 protein: CASSRGLEAGELFF. CDR3 coding DNA: TGCGCCAGCAGCCGGGGACTCGAGGCCGGGGAGCTGTTTTTT.

This clone has only a few counts. The rearrangement joins TRBV4-1 to TRBJ2-7, with 7 positions matching TRBD1. The CDR3 spans 16 residues. V lost 0 bases and J lost 3; bases outside the gene matches: 8. From germline, CDR1 is MGHRA and CDR2 YSYEKL. The CDR3 protein is CASSQDSQAGGYEQYF. The CDR3 nucleotides read TGCGCCAGCAGCCAAGATAGTCAGGCAGGGGGCTACGAGCAGTACTTC.

This chain joins TRBV12-3 or TRBV12-4 and TRBJ1-2; maybe TRBD1 (5 bases). This CDR3 region has 12 residues. V gave up 7 bases and J gave up 7 bases, with 13 bases separating them. CDR3 nucleotide sequence: TGTGCCAGCACAAGGGGAGGATTTGGCTACACCTTC. Protein product: CASTRGGFGYTF.

This chain joins TRBV4-3 and TRBJ2-3; possible D gene TRBD1, 6 bases. Germline-derived CDR1 and CDR2 are LGHNA and YSLEER. The CDR3 length is 14 residues. The V and J ends lost 0 bases and 3 bases respectively, with 7 bases between them. The CDR3 DNA reads as TGCGCCAGCAGCCAAGAGGGGACAACAGATACGCAGTATTTT. The encoded protein is CASSQEGTTDTQYF.

The rearrangement uses TRBV11-2 and TRBJ1-2; 8 bases map to TRBD1. The CDR3 totals 15 residues. Trimming cost V 4 bases and J 5 bases; bases outside gene matches: 9. Looked up from germline, CDR1 is SGHAT and CDR2 is FQNNGV. Here the CDR3 reads CASSSFRTGNYGYTF. The CDR3 DNA reads as TGTGCCAGCAGCTCCTTTCGGACAGGGAATTATGGCTACACCTTC.

The genes are TRBV5-1 and TRBJ2-5; 9 nucleotides align to TRBD2. Germline V gene data show CDR1 as SGHRS and CDR2 as YFSETQ. Losses at the gene ends were 6 bases for V and 2 bases for J; bases not matched to a gene: 5. The CDR3 contains 14 residues. CDR3 protein: CASKSSGSQETQYF. CDR3 sequence (DNA): TGCGCCAGCAAGAGTAGCGGGAGTCAAGAGACCCAGTACTTC.

The V and J genes are TRBV9 and TRBJ2-1; 8 bases fit TRBD1. The germline V gene encodes CDR1 SGDLS and CDR2 YYNGEE. The CDR3 runs 16 residues. The V segment lost 1 base and the J segment 2 bases; nucleotides outside the gene matches: 5. The CDR3 loop reads CASSVTGGFPYNEQFF. DNA of the CDR3: TGTGCCAGCAGCGTAACAGGGGGTTTCCCCTACAATGAGCAGTTCTTC. The full variable domain, rest sourced from reference TRBV9 and TRBJ2-1, is DSGVTQTPKHLITATGQRVTLRCSPRSGDLSVYWYQQSLDQGLQFLIQYYNGEERAKGNILERFSAQQFPDLHSELNLSSLELGDSALYFCASSVTGGFPYNEQFFGPGTRLTVL.

This clone was seen just once. The V call is TRBV4-1, the J call TRBJ2-7; 7 bases align to TRBD2. CDR3 length equals 15 residues. J gave up 2 bases and V 2 bases, and 6 bases lay outside the gene matches. CDR1 and CDR2 from the germline V gene are MGHRA and YSYEKL. This CDR3 is CASSQTRGRAYEQYF. The CDR3 DNA reads TGCGCCAGCAGCCAAACCCGGGGGAGGGCCTACGAGCAGTACTTC.

CDR3 sequence: CASSLSGTGGEQYF. The CDR3 bases are TGTGCCAGCAGTTTATCGGGGACAGGGGGCGAGCAGTACTTC. The V and J genes are TRBV27 and TRBJ2-7; TRBD1 matches at 11 bases. J was trimmed by 6 bases and V by 0 bases; bases with no gene match: 1. From germline, CDR1 is MNHEY and CDR2 SMNVEV (reference sequence). The CDR3 length is 14 residues.

This rearrangement joins TRBV18 to TRBJ2-5; 9 positions match TRBD1. Per the germline V gene, CDR1 is KGHSH and CDR2 is LQKENI. Trimming took 3 bases from V and 5 from J; bases not matched to a gene: 4. The CDR3 is made up of 14 amino acids. The CDR3 loop reads CASSPGQGRETQYF. CDR3 bases: TGTGCCAGCTCACCGGGACAGGGTAGGGAGACCCAGTACTTC.

V gene TRBV3-1 (or the pseudogene TRBV3-2) combines with J gene TRBJ1-2; 10 bases are shared with TRBD1. The CDR3 has 18 residues. Germline lookup yields CDR1 LGHDT and CDR2 YNNKEL (reference sequence). With 0 bases clipped from V and 3 bases from J, the junction kept 10 bases outside the gene matches. The CDR3 nucleotides read TGTGCCAGCAGCCAAGAATTACGGGACAGGGGCCGCGACTATGGCTACACCTTC. Amino acid sequence: CASSQELRDRGRDYGYTF.

The chain links TRBV23-1 to TRBJ2-7; 7 bases fit TRBD2. TRBV23-1 carries the ORF label, with uncertain function. This CDR3 contains 14 residues. The trim removed 0 bases at V and 4 bases at J, leaving 3 bases unmatched. CDR3 region: CASSQSRGSYEQYF. In DNA, the CDR3 is TGCGCCAGCAGTCAATCGCGGGGGAGTTACGAGCAGTACTTC.

The CDR3 DNA follows: TGTGCCAGTAGTATAGAAGGGGGCCCCGGGGAGCTGTTTTTT. Protein sequence: CASSIEGGPGELFF. V and J are TRBV19 and TRBJ2-2, with 7 nucleotides matching TRBD1. In germline, CDR1 is LNHDA, CDR2 SQIVND (reference sequence). V trimming: 0 bases; J trimming: 6 bases; junction bases outside the gene matches: 1. The CDR3 covers 14 residues. Using reference TRBV19 and TRBJ2-2 for the parts outside the CDR3, the full variable domain is DGGITQSPKYLFRKEGQNVTLSCEQNLNHDAMYWYRQDPGQGLRLIYYSQIVNDFQKGDIAEGYSVSREKKESFPLTVTSAQKNPTAFYLCASSIEGGPGELFFGEGSRLTVL.

This clone was seen a handful of times. The chain joins TRBV4-3 to TRBJ1-6; the D is unclear. CDR3 size: 16 residues. V was shortened by 4 bases and J by 5 bases, with 15 bases between the two germline ends. CDR1 and CDR2 (germline): LGHNA, YSLEER. In nucleotides, the CDR3 is TGCGCCAGCAGCCGCTCCCTGGGAGCGGATAATTCACCCCTCCACTTT. It specifies CASSRSLGADNSPLHF.

This clone came up a few times. The rearrangement joins TRBV18 to TRBJ1-2; the D is unclear. Trimming took off 3 bases at V and 8 bases at J, with 22 bases between the two ends. Germline V CDR1 and CDR2: KGHSH, LQKENI. This CDR3 has 16 amino acids. The CDR3 region has the DNA TGTGCCAGCTCACCGGCTTCAGGAGATCGGGGTGAGGGCTACACCTTC. It specifies CASSPASGDRGEGYTF.

This clone appeared once. The chain joins TRBV4-1 to TRBJ2-3; TRBD2 matches at 9 bases. Trimming took 3 bases from V and 4 from J; bases not matched to a gene: 8. Germline CDR1 MGHRA, CDR2 YSYEKL. The CDR3 loop spans 16 amino acids. The chain's CDR3 is CASSQSPGLASDTQYF. The CDR3 coding sequence is TGCGCCAGCAGCCAGTCCCCGGGACTAGCCTCAGATACGCAGTATTTT.

This clone was observed once. The chain employs TRBV10-1 and TRBJ1-1; the D is unclear. The V gene lost 4 bases and the J gene lost 7 bases, with 10 bases spanning the gap. The CDR3 contains 12 residues. Germline V lookup: CDR1 WNHNN, CDR2 SYGVQD (reference sequence). The CDR3 DNA reads TGCGCCAGCAGTGGAGGTAACCATGAAGCTTTCTTT. Protein sequence: CASSGGNHEAFF.

V gene TRBV6-5 combines with J gene TRBJ1-1; no firm D call. The germline V and J ends were trimmed by 2 bases and 1 base, with 2 bases remaining between them. This CDR3 spans 12 amino acids. Germline V gene data show CDR1 as MNHEY and CDR2 as SVGAGI. DNA of the CDR3: TGTGCCAGCAGTTACCAGAACACTGAAGCTTTCTTT. Amino acid sequence: CASSYQNTEAFF.

The rearrangement links TRBV10-3 to TRBJ2-2, with a tentative D call TRBD2 (5 bases). Germline V lookup: CDR1 ENHRY, CDR2 SYGVKD. CDR3 length equals 16 residues. Trimming left V 2 bases short and J 7 bases short, with 17 bases between. The DNA for the CDR3 is TGTGCCATCAGTGAGGCGAAAGTAGCCGAGGGCGGGGAGCTGTTTTTT. It is translated as CAISEAKVAEGGELFF.